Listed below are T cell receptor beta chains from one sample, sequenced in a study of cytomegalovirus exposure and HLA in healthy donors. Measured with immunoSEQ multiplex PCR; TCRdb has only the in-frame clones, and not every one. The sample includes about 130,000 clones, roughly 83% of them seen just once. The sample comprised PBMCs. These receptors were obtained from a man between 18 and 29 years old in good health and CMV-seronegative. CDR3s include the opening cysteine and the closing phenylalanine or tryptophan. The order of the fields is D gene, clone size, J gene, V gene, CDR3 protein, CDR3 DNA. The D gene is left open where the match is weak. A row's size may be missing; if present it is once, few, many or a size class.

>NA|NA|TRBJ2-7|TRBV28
CASRDSPYEQYF
TGTGCCAGCAGGGACAGCCCCTACGAGCAGTACTTC
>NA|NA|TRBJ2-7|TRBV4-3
CASSQDAETGIYPYEQYF
TGCGCCAGCAGCCAAGATGCTGAGACGGGAATTTATCCCTACGAGCAGTACTTC
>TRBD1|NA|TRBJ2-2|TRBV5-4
CASSERDRGGAGELFF
TGTGCCAGCAGCGAAAGGGACAGGGGAGGCGCCGGGGAGCTGTTTTTT
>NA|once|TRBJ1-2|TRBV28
CASSFPMGYTF
TGTGCCAGCAGTTTTCCCATGGGCTACACCTTC
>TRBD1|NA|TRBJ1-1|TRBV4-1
CASSQVSAGGMVGTEAFF
TGCGCCAGCAGCCAAGTCAGTGCAGGGGGCATGGTGGGGACTGAAGCTTTCTTT
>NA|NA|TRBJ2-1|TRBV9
CASSIIGYEQFF
TGTGCCAGCAGCATAATCGGGTATGAGCAGTTCTTC
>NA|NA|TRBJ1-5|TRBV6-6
CASSEDRNYQPQHF
TGTGCCAGCAGTGAGGACAGAAATTATCAGCCCCAGCATTTT
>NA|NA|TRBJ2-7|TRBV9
CASSPEGGTRGEQYF
TGTGCCAGCAGCCCGGAGGGGGGGACCCGAGGCGAGCAGTACTTC
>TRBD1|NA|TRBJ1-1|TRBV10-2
CASSVDRVTVAFF
TGCGCCAGCAGTGTCGACAGGGTTACTGTGGCTTTCTTT
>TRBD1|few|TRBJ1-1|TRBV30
CAWRGQGWTEAFF
TGTGCCTGGAGAGGACAGGGTTGGACTGAAGCTTTCTTT
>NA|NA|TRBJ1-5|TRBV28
CASSYIAGNQPQHF
TGTGCCAGCAGTTATATAGCGGGCAATCAGCCCCAGCATTTT
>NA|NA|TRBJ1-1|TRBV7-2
CASSQTGLVNTEAFF
TGTGCCAGCAGCCAAACAGGATTAGTGAACACTGAAGCTTTCTTT
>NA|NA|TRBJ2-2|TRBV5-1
CASSQETVNTGELFF
TGCGCCAGCAGCCAAGAGACAGTTAACACCGGGGAGCTGTTTTTT
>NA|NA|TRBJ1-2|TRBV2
CASSEGGVASVGTGGYTF
TGTGCCAGCAGTGAAGGGGGGGTTGCCTCGGTAGGAACGGGGGGCTACACCTTC
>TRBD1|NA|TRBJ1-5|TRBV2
CASRQGALQPQHF
TGTGCCAGCAGACAGGGGGCGTTGCAGCCCCAGCATTTT
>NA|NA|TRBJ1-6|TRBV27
CASSNRERIGYNSPLHF
TGTGCCAGCAGTAACAGGGAAAGGATTGGGTATAATTCACCCCTCCACTTT
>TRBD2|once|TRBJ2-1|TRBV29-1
CSVILAGREQFF
TGCAGCGTTATACTAGCGGGAAGGGAGCAGTTCTTC
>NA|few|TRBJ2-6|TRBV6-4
CASSDTSSGANVLTF
TGTGCCAGCAGTGATACGAGCTCTGGGGCCAACGTCCTGACTTTC